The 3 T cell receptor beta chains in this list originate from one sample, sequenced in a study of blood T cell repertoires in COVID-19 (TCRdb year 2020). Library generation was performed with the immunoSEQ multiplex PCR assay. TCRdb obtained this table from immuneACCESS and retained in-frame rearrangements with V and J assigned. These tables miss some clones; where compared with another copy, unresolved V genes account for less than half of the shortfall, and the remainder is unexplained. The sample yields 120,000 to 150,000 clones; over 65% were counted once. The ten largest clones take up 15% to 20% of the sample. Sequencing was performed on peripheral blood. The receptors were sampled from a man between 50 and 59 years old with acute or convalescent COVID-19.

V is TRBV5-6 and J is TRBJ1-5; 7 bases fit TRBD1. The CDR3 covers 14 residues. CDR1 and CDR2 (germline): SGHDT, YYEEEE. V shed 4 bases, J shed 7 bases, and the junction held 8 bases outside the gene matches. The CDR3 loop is CASSRGGAGQPQHF. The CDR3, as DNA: TGTGCCAGCAGCCGAGGGGGCGCAGGGCAGCCCCAGCATTTT.

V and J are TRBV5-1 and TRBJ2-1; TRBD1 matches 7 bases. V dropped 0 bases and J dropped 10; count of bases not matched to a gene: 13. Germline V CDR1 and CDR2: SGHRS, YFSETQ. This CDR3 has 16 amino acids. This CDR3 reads CASSLVSGTVGGEQFF. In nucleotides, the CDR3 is TGCGCCAGCAGCTTGGTCTCGGGGACAGTCGGTGGGGAGCAGTTCTTC.

The CDR3 nucleotides are TGCGCCAGCAGCTTAACTACTAGCCAAGAGACCCAGTACTTC. Translating it yields CASSLTTSQETQYF. The chain employs TRBV5-1 and TRBJ2-5, with a tentative D call TRBD2 (5 bases). Germline V gives CDR1 SGHRS, CDR2 YFSETQ. This CDR3 contains 14 residues. Trimming shortened V by 2 bases and J by 1 base, and 9 bases separated the two germline ends. The entire variable domain, with the rest obtained from reference TRBV5-1 and TRBJ2-5, is as follows: KAGVTQTPRYLIKTRGQQVTLSCSPISGHRSVSWYQQTPGQGLQFLFEYFSETQRNKGNFPGRFSGRQFSNSRSEMNVSTLELGDSALYLCASSLTTSQETQYFGPGTRLLVL.